Shown below are 23 T cell receptor beta chains from a single sample sequenced in a study of T cell responses to AZD1222 COVID-19 vaccine. Some clones are missing from TCRdb's copy, which holds only in-frame ones; the method was immunoSEQ multiplex PCR. Of around 58,000 clones detected, 84% appear once; the ten largest clones hold roughly a tenth. This specimen consisted of peripheral blood, obtained on day 0 of AZD1222 vaccination. The receptors here all came from an adult in good health.

The rearrangement links TRBV6-5 to TRBJ1-3; D might be TRBD1 (5 bases). CDR1 MNHEY and CDR2 SVGAGI come from the germline V gene. The CDR3 loop spans 16 amino acids. Trimming took off 0 bases at V and 3 bases at J, with 12 bases between the two ends. For the CDR3, the DNA is TGTGCCAGCAGTTACTCGAGCCAGGGAAGTGGAAACACCATATATTTT. Its translation is CASSYSSQGSGNTIYF.

The chain links TRBV5-1 to TRBJ2-7; 7 nucleotides align to TRBD2. Losses at the gene ends were 1 base for V and 3 bases for J; bases not matched to a gene: 4. The CDR3 totals 14 residues. CDR1 SGHRS and CDR2 YFSETQ come from the germline V gene. CDR3 bases: TGCGCCAGCAGCTTGCGGGGGGACCTCTACGAGCAGTACTTC. Its translation is CASSLRGDLYEQYF.

This clone occurred once. The chain has TRBV27 and TRBJ1-1; 7 positions match TRBD1. The junction had 7 bases not matched to a gene; V was cut back by 2 bases and J by 4 bases. Germline values: CDR1 MNHEY, CDR2 SMNVEV (reference sequence). This CDR3 comprises 15 residues. CDR3 in DNA: TGTGCCAGCAGTTTAGCGGGACAGTTGAGCACTGAAGCTTTCTTT. Amino acid sequence: CASSLAGQLSTEAFF.

The chain links TRBV6-8 to TRBJ2-7, with 7 bases aligning to TRBD2. CDR1 and CDR2 (germline): MNHGY, SAAAGT. V shed 6 bases, J shed 2 bases, and the junction held 10 bases outside the gene matches. This CDR3 region has 15 residues. The CDR3 reads CASSPSVAGAYEQYF. CDR3 in DNA: TGTGCCAGCAGCCCGTCAGTGGCGGGGGCCTACGAGCAGTACTTC.

The chain joins TRBV18 to TRBJ1-1, with TRBD1 matching 12 bases. Per the germline V gene, CDR1 is KGHSH and CDR2 is LQKENI. After removal of 3 bases from V and 2 bases from J, the junction contained 22 bases not matched to a gene. The CDR3 has 22 residues. CDR3 region: CASSPLSAGQGASRRGNTEAFF. The CDR3 DNA sequence: TGTGCCAGCTCACCCCTGAGTGCGGGACAGGGGGCGTCGCGGCGGGGTAACACTGAAGCTTTCTTT.

The chain couples TRBV27 to TRBJ2-3; TRBD2 matches 7 bases. This CDR3 is built from 19 residues. The V and J ends lost 2 bases and 1 base, in that order; junction bases with no gene match: 15. Per germline, CDR1 MNHEY and CDR2 SMNVEV (reference sequence). CDR3 sequence (DNA): TGTGCCAGCAGTTTAAGAGACCCCCTAACGGGGGGAGGCACAGATACGCAGTATTTT. Protein sequence: CASSLRDPLTGGGTDTQYF.

This sequence joins TRBV12-5 and TRBJ1-1; D remains unclear. The CDR3 extends over 12 amino acids. Looked up from germline, CDR1 is LGHNT and CDR2 is FRNRAP. V lost 1 base to trimming and J lost 6 bases, with 6 bases between them. The DNA for the CDR3 is TGTGCTAGTGGTTTGGGTCGGGCTGAAGCTTTCTTT. Its translation is CASGLGRAEAFF.

This chain links TRBV28 with TRBJ2-6; maybe TRBD1 (6 bases). The ends were cut back, 4 bases at V and 4 bases at J, with 20 bases in the middle. CDR1 is MDHEN and CDR2 is SYDVKM in the germline V gene. This CDR3 spans 18 amino acids. The CDR3 spells CASSSPPWGLAGANVLTF. The CDR3 coding sequence is TGTGCCAGCAGTTCCCCACCGTGGGGGCTGGCGGGGGCCAACGTCCTGACTTTC.

This rearrangement joins TRBV11-1 to TRBJ2-7, with D unresolved. The CDR3 consists of 12 residues. The V gene's germline CDR1 is SGHAT and CDR2 FQDESV (reference sequence). The V end was cut by 5 bases, the J end by 0 bases, with 5 bases between. The CDR3 is CASSIDSYEQYF. The CDR3 coding sequence is TGTGCCAGCAGCATAGACTCCTACGAGCAGTACTTC.

V gene TRBV28 combines with J gene TRBJ2-3, with 10 nucleotides matching TRBD2. The length of the CDR3 is 21 residues. Per the germline V gene, CDR1 is MDHEN and CDR2 is SYDVKM. J was trimmed by 0 bases and V by 2 bases; bases with no gene match: 17. The CDR3 loop reads CASSLGVRGVRTSGSTDTQYF. DNA for the CDR3: TGTGCCAGCAGTTTAGGGGTGAGAGGGGTTCGGACTAGCGGTAGCACAGATACGCAGTATTTT.

This chain uses TRBV19 with TRBJ1-2, with no clear D. Trimming pared 4 bases from V and 5 bases from J, leaving 17 bases between. Germline CDR1 and CDR2: LNHDA and SQIVND (reference sequence). This CDR3 has 15 residues. CDR3 sequence reads: CASSTLREVIYGYTF. CDR3 nucleotide sequence: TGTGCCAGTAGTACGCTGAGGGAGGTTATATATGGCTACACCTTC.

The chain employs TRBV6-1 and TRBJ1-2; TRBD1 aligns across 7 bases. After removal of 3 bases from V and 4 bases from J, the junction contained 23 bases not matched to a gene. CDR1 and CDR2 (germline): MNHNS, SASEGT. CDR3 length: 20 residues. CDR3 amino acids: CASSDPSPEGASPPFYGYTF. The CDR3, as DNA: TGTGCCAGCAGTGACCCAAGCCCCGAGGGGGCCTCACCCCCCTTCTATGGCTACACCTTC.

V usage is TRBV5-4 and J usage is TRBJ1-2, with TRBD1 matching over 7 bases. Germline V gene sequence: CDR1 SGHNT, CDR2 YYREEE (reference sequence). V was clipped by 4 bases and J by 3 bases; unmatched bases: 3. The CDR3 sequence is 13 residues long. The chain's CDR3 is CASSRDRDYGYTF. The CDR3 nucleotides read TGTGCCAGCAGCAGGGACAGAGACTATGGCTACACCTTC.

The J gene is TRBJ1-2, the V gene TRBV5-1; TRBD1 agrees at 8 bases. J lost 4 bases, V lost 4 bases, and 9 bases had no gene match. CDR1 SGHRS and CDR2 YFSETQ come from the germline V gene. CDR3 length equals 15 residues. The chain's CDR3 is CASSRTGRDIYGYTF. The CDR3 DNA sequence: TGCGCCAGCAGCCGGACAGGGCGAGATATCTATGGCTACACCTTC.

The CDR3 DNA is TGCGCCAGCAAACAGGGTGGGGACACTGAAGCTTTCTTT. The encoded protein is CASKQGGDTEAFF. The V call is TRBV5-1, the J call TRBJ1-1, with D possibly matching TRBD1 (6 bases). V lost 6 bases, J lost 3 bases, and 12 bases lay in between. The V gene's germline CDR1 is SGHRS and CDR2 YFSETQ. The CDR3 covers 13 residues.

The chain is built from TRBV5-1 and TRBJ2-1, with 8 bases that match TRBD1. CDR3 length: 14 amino acids. J was trimmed by 6 bases and V by 0 bases; bases with no gene match: 2. Germline CDR1 SGHRS, CDR2 YFSETQ. CDR3 bases: TGCGCCAGCAGCTTGGCCGGGACAGGCAATGAGCAGTTCTTC. Translating gives CASSLAGTGNEQFF.

V is TRBV18 and J is TRBJ1-5; D gene ambiguous. Trimming took off 3 bases at V and 0 bases at J, with 9 bases between the two ends. This CDR3 has 15 amino acids. CDR1 KGHSH and CDR2 LQKENI come from the germline V gene. DNA for the CDR3: TGTGCCAGCTCACCGGTCAGCGATAGCAATCAGCCCCAGCATTTT. As protein: CASSPVSDSNQPQHF.

This sequence joins TRBV5-4 and TRBJ1-6; 9 bases are a match to TRBD1. Germline CDR1 and CDR2: SGHNT and YYREEE (reference sequence). Trimming at V came to 1 base and at J to 14 bases, leaving 4 bases not matched to a gene. The CDR3 consists of 13 residues. The CDR3 loop is CASSLTGGGTLHF. The CDR3 DNA reads TGTGCCAGCAGCTTGACAGGGGGCGGGACCCTCCACTTT. Based on the CDR3 plus reference TRBV5-4 and TRBJ1-6, the full variable domain is ETGVTQSPTHLIKTRGQQVTLRCSSQSGHNTVSWYQQALGQGPQFIFQYYREEENGRGNFPPRFSGLQFPNYSSELNVNALELDDSALYLCASSLTGGGTLHFGNGTRLTVT.

The J gene is TRBJ1-1, the V gene TRBV5-6; TRBD1 might be the D (5 bases). V was pared by 0 bases and J by 1 base, with 7 bases between. The CDR3 totals 14 residues. Per the germline V gene, CDR1 is SGHDT and CDR2 is YYEEEE. CDR3 nucleotide sequence: TGTGCCAGCAGCTTGGTGGGGGAGAACACTGAAGCTTTCTTT. Protein sequence: CASSLVGENTEAFF. The whole variable domain, remainder taken from reference TRBV5-6 and TRBJ1-1, is DAGVTQSPTHLIKTRGQQVTLRCSPKSGHDTVSWYQQALGQGPQFIFQYYEEEERQRGNFPDRFSGHQFPNYSSELNVNALLLGDSALYLCASSLVGENTEAFFGQGTRLTVV.

The chain carries TRBV6-5 and TRBJ2-4; D unresolved. V was clipped by 0 bases and J by 10 bases, with 4 bases between them. The CDR3 sequence is 11 residues long. CDR1 is MNHEY, CDR2 SVGAGI, per germline. The CDR3 loop reads CASSYSGIQYF. The CDR3 bases are TGTGCCAGCAGTTACTCTGGGATTCAGTACTTC.

J is TRBJ1-1 and V is TRBV29-1, with a tentative D call TRBD1 (5 bases). The CDR3 is 13 amino acids. The ends were cut back, 0 bases at V and 5 bases at J, with 10 bases in the middle. Germline-derived CDR1 and CDR2 are SQVTM and ANQGSEA. The CDR3 protein is CSVEDRAGTEAFF. The CDR3 DNA follows: TGCAGCGTTGAAGACAGGGCGGGAACTGAAGCTTTCTTT.

The J gene is TRBJ1-4, the V gene TRBV5-1; 7 bases are shared with TRBD1. The CDR3 is 15 residues long. V lost 0 bases and J lost 5; bases outside the gene matches: 4. Germline loops: CDR1 SGHRS, CDR2 YFSETQ. The CDR3 DNA follows: TGCGCCAGCAGCTTGGCCGACAGGGAAAATGAAAAACTGTTTTTT. Its translation is CASSLADRENEKLFF.

The V gene is TRBV6-1, the J gene TRBJ2-1; D may correspond to TRBD1 or TRBD2 (5 bases each). The V end lost 3 bases, the J end lost 10 bases, and 13 bases lay between the germline ends. Per the germline V gene, CDR1 is MNHNS and CDR2 is SASEGT. This CDR3 region has 13 residues. DNA for the CDR3: TGTGCCAGCAGTGAGGGGACCTTCCCAGAGCAGTTCTTC. Translating gives CASSEGTFPEQFF.